This T cell receptor beta chain was identified in a study of shared clonotypes between healthy human individuals (dated by TCRdb to between 2020 and 2021). With regard to the full study: A few men and two women, aged 18 to 49 years, made up the cohort. Blood TCR repertoires of 5 or 6 healthy adults were deeply sequenced to estimate repertoire size and the extent of clonotype sharing between individuals. Libraries were prepared and TCR repertoires were sequenced by different laboratories using diverse techniques, in order to increase sequencing depth and limit assay-specific biases. Per donor, leukapheresis produced somewhere between about 0.94 and 9.5 billion PBMCs. Points the paper makes about the study in general: The small number of donors limited the genetic and exposure-history diversity represented. Based on pairwise subsampling, the degree of clonotype sharing among donors was expected to be affected by sequencing depth. Sampling was limited to blood, and TCR repertoires in tissue likely differ from TCR repertoires in blood.

TCR CDR3 regions were amplified from genomic DNA by multiplex PCR using the deep immunoSEQ assay. Extracted genomic DNA from each cell subset was distributed evenly across all wells of several immunoSEQ 96-well plates, and each plate was treated as a replicate. Each replicate PCR for unsorted PBMC received 300 to 350 ng genomic DNA, equal to approximately 29,000 T cell genomes. Ten immunoSEQ deep assay plates were used to sequence the unsorted PBMC genomic DNA. Purified libraries were quantified with a Qubit 3.0 fluorometer, sized on a Bioanalyzer 2100, and re-quantified with the KAPA Library Quantification kit. Each immunoSEQ 96-well plate was sequenced on its own single-read 150-cycle Illumina NextSeq 550 flow cell. The paper's data handling went like this. Because the immunoSEQ output included only junctional sequences and no quality scores, the filtering could not be the same as the filtering used for full-length reads. To assign V/J genes and CDR3, sequences were annotated using PyIR, a Python wrapper for IgBLAST v1.9, with IMGT germline references. Reads were filtered out if the reads had weak V/J assignments (E-value above 1e-6), no CDR3, stop codons, out-of-frame junctions, or ambiguous translated residues. V3J clonotypes were defined as sequences sharing an identical inferred V gene, J gene, and CDR3 amino acid sequence. The percentage overlap between two repertoires was calculated by dividing the number of shared unique clonotypes by the size of the smaller repertoire. Richness of each repertoire was evaluated using RTK rarefaction, the Chao1 estimator, and Recon v2.1 estimates of unobserved clonotypes. Sourced from immuneACCESS, this table was stored by TCRdb with only in-frame sequences that have V and J called. A share of the clones is absent; for the studies checked, an unresolved V gene accounts for under half, and the remainder has no known explanation. V, J and clone size derive from that table, while D and trimming were established from the DNA sequence. In all, the sample holds around 480,000 clones, and nearly 80% of those were seen once. Approximately 12% of the sample is in the top ten clones.

Healthy HIV-negative adults with no recently reported acute infections or vaccinations were included as donors. All donors were Caucasian adults living in Nashville, Tennessee, USA. For unsorted samples, 100 million or so PBMCs were counted, and genomic DNA was extracted using the QIAamp DNA Blood Mini kit. Blood was obtained by leukapheresis, after which PBMCs were separated by Ficoll-Histopaque density gradient centrifugation and cryopreserved in liquid nitrogen vapor phase. On this clone: Its antigen remains undetermined. Per-base quality was not reported, and no clone a single base away is much larger than it.

The clonotype was recovered from a woman aged 40 to 49 in good health. Some clones in this sample may be carry-over from other donors' samples. The specimen sequenced was PBMCs.

CDR3 sequence: CAISESRDILRGEETQYF. The bases are TGTGCCATCAGTGAATCGAGGGACATTCTTAGAGGGGAAGAGACCCAGTACTTC. The chain links TRBV10-3 with TRBJ2-5; the best D guess is TRBD1, with 6 bases matching. The V and J ends are trimmed by 3 bases and 3 bases, leaving 23 bases between them. The germline V gene encodes CDR1 ENHRY and CDR2 SYGVKD. Including cysteine and phenylalanine, the CDR3 has 18 amino acids. The only DNA kept is the CDR3, 54 bases in frame from the first base.